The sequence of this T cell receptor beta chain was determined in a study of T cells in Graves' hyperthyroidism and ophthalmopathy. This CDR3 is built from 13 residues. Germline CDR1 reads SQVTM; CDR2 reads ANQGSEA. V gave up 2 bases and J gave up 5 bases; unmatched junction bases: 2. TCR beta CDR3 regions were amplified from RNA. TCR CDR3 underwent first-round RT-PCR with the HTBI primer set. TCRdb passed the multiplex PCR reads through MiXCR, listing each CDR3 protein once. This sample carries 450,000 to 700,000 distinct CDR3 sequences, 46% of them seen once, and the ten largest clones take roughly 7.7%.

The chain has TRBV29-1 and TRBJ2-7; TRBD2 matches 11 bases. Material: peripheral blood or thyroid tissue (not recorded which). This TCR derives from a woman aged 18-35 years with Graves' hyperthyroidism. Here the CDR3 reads CSVELAGGDEQYF. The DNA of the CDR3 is TGCAGCGTTGAACTAGCGGGAGGAGACGAGCAGTACTTC.